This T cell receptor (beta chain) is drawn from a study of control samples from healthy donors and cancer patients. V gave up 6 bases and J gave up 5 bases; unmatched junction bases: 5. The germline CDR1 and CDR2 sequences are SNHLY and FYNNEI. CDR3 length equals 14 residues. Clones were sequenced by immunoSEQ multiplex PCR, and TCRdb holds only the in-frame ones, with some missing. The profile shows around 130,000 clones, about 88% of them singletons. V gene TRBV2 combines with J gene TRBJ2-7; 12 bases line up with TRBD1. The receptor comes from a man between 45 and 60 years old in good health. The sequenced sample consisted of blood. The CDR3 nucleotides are TGTGCCAGCAGGGGGGACAGGGGGCCTCACGAGCAGTACTTC. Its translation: CASRGDRGPHEQYF.